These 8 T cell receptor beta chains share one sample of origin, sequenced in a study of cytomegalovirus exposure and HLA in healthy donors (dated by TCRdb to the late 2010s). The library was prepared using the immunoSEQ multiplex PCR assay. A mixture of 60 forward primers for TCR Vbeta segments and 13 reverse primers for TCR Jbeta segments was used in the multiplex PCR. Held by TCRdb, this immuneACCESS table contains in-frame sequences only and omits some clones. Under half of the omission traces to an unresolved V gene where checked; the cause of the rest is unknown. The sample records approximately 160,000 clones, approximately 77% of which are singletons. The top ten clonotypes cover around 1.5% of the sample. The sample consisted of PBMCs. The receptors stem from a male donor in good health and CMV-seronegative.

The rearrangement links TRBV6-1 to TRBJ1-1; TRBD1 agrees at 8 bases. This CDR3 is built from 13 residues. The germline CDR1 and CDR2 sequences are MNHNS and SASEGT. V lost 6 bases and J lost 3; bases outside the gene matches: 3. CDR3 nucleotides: TGTGCCAGCAGGACAGGGGTTGACACTGAAGCTTTCTTT. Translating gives CASRTGVDTEAFF.

The CDR3 DNA reads TGTGCCAGCTCACCAATAGCTAGCGGACGCTACAATGAGCAGTTCTTC. Amino acid sequence: CASSPIASGRYNEQFF. V and J are TRBV18 and TRBJ2-1; TRBD2 matches 7 bases. With 2 bases clipped from V and 3 bases from J, the junction kept 7 bases outside the gene matches. The CDR3 extends over 16 amino acids. Germline CDR1 reads KGHSH; CDR2 reads LQKENI.

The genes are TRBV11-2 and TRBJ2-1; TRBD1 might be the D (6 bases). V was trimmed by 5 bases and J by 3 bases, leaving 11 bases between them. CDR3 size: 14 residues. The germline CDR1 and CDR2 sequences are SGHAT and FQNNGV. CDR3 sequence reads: CASSRTDFYNEQFF. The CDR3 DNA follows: TGTGCCAGCAGCAGGACAGATTTCTACAATGAGCAGTTCTTC.

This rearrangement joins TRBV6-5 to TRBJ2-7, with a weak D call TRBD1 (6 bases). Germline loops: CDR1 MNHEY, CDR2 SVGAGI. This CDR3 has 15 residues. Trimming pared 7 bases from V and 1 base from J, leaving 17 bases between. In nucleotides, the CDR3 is TGTGCCAGCATCGAAAGGTTAGGGGGATCCTACGAGCAGTACTTC. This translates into CASIERLGGSYEQYF.

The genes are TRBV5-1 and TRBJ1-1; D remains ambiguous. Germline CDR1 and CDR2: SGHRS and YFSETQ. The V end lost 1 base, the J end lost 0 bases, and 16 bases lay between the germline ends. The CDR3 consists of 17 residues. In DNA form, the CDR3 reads TGCGCCAGCAGCTTGATGGCCCCCGGAGGGATGAACACTGAAGCTTTCTTT. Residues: CASSLMAPGGMNTEAFF.

The CDR3 region has the DNA TGTGCCAGCCACCGGAGGGGGGGCCAGGAGACCCAGTACTTC. It yields the protein CASHRRGGQETQYF. The chain uses TRBV6-5 and TRBJ2-5; D is possibly TRBD2 (7 bases). Germline loops: CDR1 MNHEY, CDR2 SVGAGI. This CDR3 has 14 amino acids. Trimming removed 8 bases at V and 5 bases at J, with 18 bases between.

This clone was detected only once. The chain's CDR3 is CASSLTGSGYTF. The CDR3 coding sequence is TGTGCCAGCAGCTTAACGGGTAGCGGCTACACCTTC. The chain recombines TRBV11-2 with TRBJ1-2; D is ambiguous. Germline assignment: CDR1 SGHAT and CDR2 FQNNGV. Trimming shortened V by 2 bases and J by 8 bases, and 9 bases separated the two germline ends. The CDR3 loop spans 12 amino acids.

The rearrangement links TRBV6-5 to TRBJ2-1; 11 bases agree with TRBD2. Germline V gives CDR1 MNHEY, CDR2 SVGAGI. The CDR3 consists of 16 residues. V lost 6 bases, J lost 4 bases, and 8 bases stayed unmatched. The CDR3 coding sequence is TGTGCCAGCAGCTACCCAACTAGCGGGGGATACAATGAGCAGTTCTTC. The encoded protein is CASSYPTSGGYNEQFF.